This is a list of T cell receptor beta chains from one sample in a study of identical twins. Each CDR3 protein is one row after TCRdb ran MiXCR on the 5' RACE reads. The table lists a few hundred thousand distinct CDR3 sequences, 9.5% to 15% of them singletons. The sample was also reused in another study, on yellow fever vaccine responses in identical twins.

The sample taken for sequencing was memory (CD45RO+) T cells sorted from blood. These receptors originate from a woman aged 18-29 years in good health. CDR3s include the opening cysteine and the closing phenylalanine or tryptophan.

V gene: TRBV3-1; CDR3 protein: CASSLHVLGLSTQYF
V gene: TRBV20-1; CDR3 protein: CSATIAGLAKNIQYF
V gene: TRBV27; CDR3 protein: CASSSRRTDTQYF
V gene: TRBV6-2/TRBV6-3; CDR3 protein: CASSQLAGGGEQNF
V gene: TRBV6-4; CDR3 protein: CASSGLAGDKNEQFF
V gene: TRBV19; CDR3 protein: CASISIGSGANVLTF
V gene: TRBV28; CDR3 protein: CASSYSGFQETQYF
V gene: TRBV10-2; CDR3 protein: CASSAGTGALYGYTF
V gene: TRBV4-2; CDR3 protein: CASSHPGTALGTFF
V gene: TRBV5-1; CDR3 protein: CASSLEPTFKQYF
V gene: TRBV6-4; CDR3 protein: CASSPGGTNTGELFF
V gene: TRBV20-1; CDR3 protein: CSARTTGQGSNSPLHF
V gene: TRBV12-3/TRBV12-4; CDR3 protein: CASSLFGETQYF
V gene: TRBV12-3/TRBV12-4; CDR3 protein: CASQGRPGQGKGETQYF
V gene: TRBV6-4; CDR3 protein: CASSDGGGSADTQYF
V gene: TRBV28; CDR3 protein: CASSLFGLETQYF
V gene: TRBV5-1; CDR3 protein: CASSSLWGEGSYEQYF
V gene: TRBV12-3/TRBV12-4; CDR3 protein: CASSYGQEEQYF
V gene: TRBV2; CDR3 protein: CASSEKGHGGRFF
V gene: TRBV7-2; CDR3 protein: CASSAPLRGRETQYF
V gene: TRBV2; CDR3 protein: CASSEWDEVRTQYF
V gene: TRBV11-2; CDR3 protein: CASSSHRETGELFF